This T cell receptor beta chain was documented in a study of spatial heterogeneity in lung cancer. Study summary: A consistent excess of beta-chain over alpha-chain sequences was detected.

Germline loops: CDR1 MRHNA, CDR2 SNTAGT. The CDR3 has 14 amino acids. Trimming cost V 7 bases and J 2 bases; bases outside gene matches: 7. Time point specified: sample taken at primary tumor resection. Material for sequencing was whole RNA from tumor, nontumor lung or frozen PBMC, left unsorted. The donors were fewer than 80 patients with non-small cell lung cancer that was early-stage and untreated. TCRdb analysed the 5' RACE reads with MiXCR anew, one entry per CDR3 protein. In the table there are under 75,000 distinct CDR3 sequences, about 8% of which are singletons. This chain links TRBV6-4 with TRBJ2-7, with 8 bases aligning to TRBD1. Sample: PBMCs, taken at surgery. The clonotype comes from a female donor with early-stage non-small cell lung cancer. The CDR3, as DNA: TGTGCCAGCAACCCGACAGGGGACCCCTACGAGCAGTACTTC. Residues: CASNPTGDPYEQYF.